The sequence of this TCR beta chain was determined in a study of CD8+CD57+ T cells in acquired aplastic anemia. CDR3 length equals 14 residues. Germline CDR1 LNHDA, CDR2 SQIVND (reference sequence). V was shortened by 6 bases and J by 1 base, with 9 bases between the two germline ends. There are a few counts of this clonotype. Genomic DNA, serving as template, underwent TCR beta VDJ and CDR3 profiling. TCRdb used MiXCR to reprocess the reads, holding one entry per CDR3 protein. Altogether more than 45,000 distinct CDR3 sequences are present, 55% to 75% being singletons, with the ten largest covering roughly 34%.

The source of this sequence is a human donor in good health, serving as a control. Material: sorted CD4+, CD8+, or CD8+CD57+ T cells (not recorded which) from PBMCs. The chain has TRBV19 and TRBJ2-2; D possibly corresponds to TRBD1 (6 bases). The CDR3 spells CASSSQGNTGELFF. The CDR3 bases are TGTGCCAGTAGCTCACAGGGGAACACCGGGGAGCTGTTTTTT.